These 31 T cell receptor beta chains originate from one sample sequenced in a study of identical twins. TCRdb analysed the 5' RACE reads with MiXCR anew, one entry per CDR3 protein. The repertoire holds 1.5 million to 2 million distinct CDR3 sequences, with 32% as singletons. Sequencing was performed on cord blood. The receptors were gathered from a newborn girl in good health.

This clonotype was seen more than once but under ten times. CDR3 nucleotide sequence: TGTGCCAGCAGCGTAGGGCCAGAGGGCACAACCTACGAGCAGTACTTC. This codes for CASSVGPEGTTYEQYF. V and J are TRBV9 and TRBJ2-7; D is perhaps TRBD2 (5 bases). CDR3 length: 16 residues. Germline lookup yields CDR1 SGDLS and CDR2 YYNGEE. Trimming stripped 0 bases from V and 2 bases from J, with 15 bases between.

The J gene is TRBJ1-6, the V gene TRBV5-1; possible D gene TRBD1, 5 bases. The CDR3 is 17 residues long. In germline, CDR1 is SGHRS, CDR2 YFSETQ. V lost 4 bases and J 1 base, leaving 15 bases between the germline ends. The CDR3 DNA is TGCGCCAGCAGCCCCACGGCGGGGACTTCCTATAATTCACCCCTCCACTTT. Its protein is CASSPTAGTSYNSPLHF.

This clonotype was seen ten or more times. CDR3 nucleotides: TGCAGTGCTAGCTTCCAAGAGACCCAGTACTTC. Its translation: CSASFQETQYF. V gene TRBV20-1 combines with J gene TRBJ2-5; D is uncertain. V lost 3 bases to trimming and J lost 1 base, with 3 bases between them. The CDR3 contains 11 residues. Germline V CDR1 and CDR2: DFQATT, SNEGSKA (reference sequence).

This clonotype was seen many times. A much more abundant neighbour one base away suggests this may be a read error. The rearrangement uses TRBV12-3 or TRBV12-4 and TRBJ1-2; 7 bases are a match to TRBD1. The V and J ends lost 5 bases and 3 bases, in that order; junction bases with no gene match: 0. The CDR3 runs to 12 residues. This CDR3 is CASSGQDYGYTF. The CDR3 coding sequence is TGTGCCAGCAGTGGACAGGACTATGGCTACACCTTC.

The genes are TRBV24-1 and TRBJ2-1; 7 bases are a match to TRBD2. Per the germline V gene, CDR1 is KGHDR and CDR2 is SFDVKD. This CDR3 has 16 residues. Trimming removed 1 base from V and 1 base from J; junction bases left unmatched: 3. CDR3 in amino acids: CATSDFGGSSYNEQFF. Here the CDR3 DNA reads TGTGCCACCAGTGATTTTGGCGGGAGTTCCTACAATGAGCAGTTCTTC.

V usage is TRBV20-1 and J usage is TRBJ2-1; 10 nucleotides align to TRBD2. The trim removed 0 bases at V and 3 bases at J, leaving 8 bases unmatched. The germline V gene encodes CDR1 DFQATT and CDR2 SNEGSKA (reference sequence). The length of the CDR3 is 17 residues. This CDR3 reads CSARDRVAGGSYNEQFF. CDR3 DNA: TGCAGTGCTAGAGATCGGGTAGCGGGGGGTAGCTACAATGAGCAGTTCTTC.

This clonotype was detected a few times. The chain uses TRBV5-1 and TRBJ2-4; D perhaps matches TRBD2 (5 bases). The J call is doubtful: the DNA matches TRBJ2-7 better. Germline-derived CDR1 and CDR2 are SGHRS and YFSETQ. The CDR3 has 14 residues. The CDR3 sequence: CASSLIEGPYEQYF. Here the CDR3 DNA reads TGCGCCAGCAGCTTAATTGAGGGCCCCTACGAGCAGTACTTC.

This chain connects TRBV12-3 or TRBV12-4 to TRBJ2-1, with TRBD1 identical over 9 bases. The CDR3 loop spans 13 amino acids. The ends lost 6 bases at V and 5 bases at J; junction bases unmatched: 2. This CDR3 reads CASRRTGDNEQFF. The CDR3 DNA follows: TGTGCCAGCAGGAGGACAGGGGACAATGAGCAGTTCTTC.

The chain carries TRBV12-3 or TRBV12-4 and TRBJ1-1, with a weak D call TRBD1 (6 bases). The V gene lost 5 bases and the J gene lost 3 bases, with 13 bases spanning the gap. The CDR3 is made up of 14 amino acids. As DNA, the CDR3 is TGTGCCAGCAGTCCCAGGGGTTTTGACACTGAAGCTTTCTTT. Its protein is CASSPRGFDTEAFF.

The J gene is TRBJ2-5, the V gene TRBV20-1, with 9 positions matching TRBD2. The ends lost 0 bases at V and 2 bases at J; junction bases unmatched: 7. The germline V gene has CDR1 DFQATT and CDR2 SNEGSKA (reference sequence). CDR3 size: 16 residues. The CDR3 nucleotides read TGCAGTGCTAGAGATCGAAGACTAGCGGCGCAAGAGACCCAGTACTTC. Its protein is CSARDRRLAAQETQYF.

The CDR3 sequence is CASSPVGTSGRKWSYNEQFF. As DNA, the CDR3 is TGTGCCAGCAGCCCCGTCGGGACTAGCGGGAGAAAATGGTCCTACAATGAGCAGTTCTTC. The rearrangement links TRBV5-4 to TRBJ2-1; the match to TRBD2 covers 14 bases. This CDR3 has 20 residues. Germline CDR1 and CDR2: SGHNT and YYREEE (reference sequence). Unmatched junction bases numbered 13, after V lost 4 bases and J lost 1 base.

Details on this clonotype: At one boundary the junction diverges from the germline segment, which might be a read error. The chain is built from TRBV24-1 and TRBJ2-1, with D maybe TRBD2 (5 bases). Germline-derived CDR1 and CDR2 are KGHDR and SFDVKD. The CDR3 runs 16 residues. CDR3 sequence (DNA): TGTGCCACCAGTGATCCTAAGCGGTTCACCTACAATGTGCAGTTCTTC. Its translation is CATSDPKRFTYNVQFF.

This clonotype was counted only a few times. The chain carries TRBV13 and TRBJ2-4, with 11 positions matching TRBD2. The V and J ends lost 3 bases and 2 bases, in that order; junction bases with no gene match: 9. There are 18 residues in the CDR3. The V gene's germline CDR1 is PRHDT and CDR2 FYEKMQ (reference sequence). The CDR3 reads CASSFGIAGGPSKNIQYF. The CDR3 nucleotides read TGTGCCAGCAGCTTCGGAATAGCGGGGGGGCCTTCCAAAAACATTCAGTACTTC.

This chain links TRBV28 with TRBJ1-1; no reliable D call. The germline CDR1 and CDR2 sequences are MDHEN and SYDVKM. This CDR3 spans 13 amino acids. V lost 9 bases and J lost 1, with 12 bases in between. The CDR3 spells CASYRRKNTEAFF. CDR3 nucleotide sequence: TGTGCCAGTTACCGACGGAAGAACACTGAAGCTTTCTTT.

The table lists this clonotype with a few counts. The chain couples TRBV5-1 to TRBJ2-1; tentatively, D is TRBD2 (6 bases). The CDR3 totals 15 residues. Per germline, CDR1 SGHRS and CDR2 YFSETQ. Trimming took 4 bases from V and 7 from J, leaving 18 bases between them. The CDR3 protein is CASSPLTSLGNEQFF. The CDR3 region has the DNA TGCGCCAGCAGCCCCCTGACTAGTCTAGGGAATGAGCAGTTCTTC.

This clonotype was recorded once. The V and J genes are TRBV27 and TRBJ2-2; TRBD1 agrees at 8 bases. The germline CDR1 and CDR2 sequences are MNHEY and SMNVEV (reference sequence). The length of the CDR3 is 17 residues. Trimming removed 3 bases from V and 4 bases from J; junction bases left unmatched: 10. The CDR3 reads CASSFARGRLSTGELFF. CDR3 bases: TGTGCCAGCAGTTTTGCCAGGGGGCGACTCTCCACCGGGGAGCTGTTTTTT.

J is TRBJ1-2 and V is TRBV10-3, with a possible D match to TRBD1 (5 bases). CDR3 length equals 13 residues. Germline V lookup: CDR1 ENHRY, CDR2 SYGVKD. Trimming took 5 bases from V and 5 from J, leaving 12 bases between them. The CDR3 DNA follows: TGTGCCATCAGTCAGGGTGAGCGTTATGGCTACACCTTC. This sequence encodes CAISQGERYGYTF.

The chain combines TRBV27 with TRBJ2-6; tentatively, D is TRBD1 or TRBD2 (5 bases each). This CDR3 comprises 19 residues. Trimming stripped 5 bases from V and 0 bases from J, with 20 bases between. CDR1 MNHEY and CDR2 SMNVEV come from the germline V gene (reference sequence). CDR3 in DNA: TGTGCCAGCAGTCCTTTGGGGACGCCGACCTTCTCTGGGGCCAACGTCCTGACTTTC. Protein: CASSPLGTPTFSGANVLTF.

The chain has TRBV20-1 and TRBJ1-5; D call uncertain. The V gene lost 5 bases and the J gene lost 4 bases, with 12 bases spanning the gap. This CDR3 has 13 amino acids. Germline V CDR1 and CDR2: DFQATT, SNEGSKA (reference sequence). The CDR3 coding sequence is TGCAGTGCTCCCTCGACAACAAATCAGCCCCAGCATTTT. Protein sequence: CSAPSTTNQPQHF.

This clonotype was observed once. The gene calls are TRBV7-2 and TRBJ1-1; TRBD1 matches at 8 bases. Trimming cost V 6 bases and J 8 bases; bases outside gene matches: 8. Germline V CDR1 and CDR2: SGHTA, FQGNSA. This CDR3 has 13 amino acids. The CDR3 here is CASSWGQVEEAFF. The CDR3 DNA reads as TGTGCCAGCAGTTGGGGACAGGTGGAGGAAGCTTTCTTT.

Points on this clonotype: This may arise from a read error, as a much more abundant clone is one base away. The chain couples TRBV29-1 to TRBJ2-3, with a possible D match to TRBD2 (6 bases). The CDR3 contains 13 residues. V lost 5 bases to trimming and J lost 2 bases, with 11 bases between them. In germline, CDR1 is SQVTM, CDR2 ANQGSEA. The CDR3 here is CSVTCGATDTQYF. The CDR3 nucleotides are TGCAGCGTTACTTGCGGGGCCACAGATACGCAGTATTTT.

The chain joins TRBV9 to TRBJ2-7; 8 bases line up with TRBD1. The CDR3 loop spans 15 amino acids. V lost 4 bases and J lost 3; bases outside the gene matches: 9. From germline, CDR1 is SGDLS and CDR2 YYNGEE. CDR3 residues: CASSPGTGVGYEQYF. In DNA form, the CDR3 reads TGTGCCAGCAGCCCAGGGACAGGAGTTGGCTACGAGCAGTACTTC.

The rearrangement joins TRBV5-1 to TRBJ2-1; 9 bases are a match to TRBD2. CDR3 size: 19 residues. V trimming: 0 bases; J trimming: 4 bases; junction bases outside the gene matches: 14. Germline V gene data show CDR1 as SGHRS and CDR2 as YFSETQ. CDR3 region: CASSLVPLSSGSTYNEQFF. The CDR3 coding sequence is TGCGCCAGCAGCTTGGTTCCCCTCAGTAGCGGGAGTACGTACAATGAGCAGTTCTTC.

The chain carries TRBV28 and TRBJ2-1; the D gene is possibly TRBD1 (5 bases). The CDR3 covers 18 residues. The germline CDR1 and CDR2 sequences are MDHEN and SYDVKM. Trimming removed 5 bases at V and 4 bases at J, with 24 bases between. The CDR3 coding sequence is TGTGCCAGCAGTCTAACCTTAAGGCCAAGGGGCCCTTACAATGAGCAGTTCTTC. It encodes CASSLTLRPRGPYNEQFF.

With respect to this clonotype: This may come from a read error, since a much larger clone is one base off. The chain couples TRBV28 to TRBJ2-7, with TRBD2 matching over 11 bases. CDR3 length equals 18 residues. Losses at the gene ends were 6 bases for V and 0 bases for J; bases not matched to a gene: 13. Germline-derived CDR1 and CDR2 are MDHEN and SYDVKM. The CDR3 reads CASSSIAGTSGASYEQYF. The CDR3 DNA reads TGTGCCAGCAGCTCAATCGCTGGGACTAGCGGAGCCTCCTACGAGCAGTACTTC.

This clonotype showed up many times. This chain joins TRBV27 and TRBJ1-2, with D possibly matching TRBD1 (5 bases). Germline CDR1 is MNHEY and CDR2 is SMNVEV (reference sequence). The CDR3 extends over 13 amino acids. Trimming pared 0 bases from V and 4 bases from J, leaving 6 bases between. CDR3 amino acids: CASSLSGAYGYTF. The CDR3 DNA reads TGTGCCAGCAGTTTATCAGGGGCCTATGGCTACACCTTC.

This CDR3 reads CASSLEPTRFNYGYTF. CDR3 in DNA: TGTGCCAGCAGCCTTGAACCGACGCGGTTTAACTATGGCTACACCTTC. V usage is TRBV4-2 and J usage is TRBJ1-2; the D is unclear. The CDR3 totals 16 residues. Per germline, CDR1 LGHNA and CDR2 YNFKEQ. The ends were cut back, 4 bases at V and 1 base at J, with 16 bases in the middle.

The rearrangement links TRBV7-2 to TRBJ2-3; D could derive from TRBD1 or TRBD2 (6 bases each). V was trimmed by 7 bases and J by 1 base, leaving 15 bases between them. CDR3 length equals 15 residues. Germline V CDR1 and CDR2: SGHTA, FQGNSA. This CDR3 is CASTYRRGRTDTQYF. In DNA, the CDR3 is TGTGCCAGCACCTATCGCCGGGGGCGCACAGATACGCAGTATTTT.

The J gene is TRBJ1-2, the V gene TRBV4-1; possible D gene TRBD1, 6 bases. Germline V gene sequence: CDR1 MGHRA, CDR2 YSYEKL. V was trimmed by 2 bases and J by 3 bases, leaving 13 bases between them. The CDR3 has 15 residues. Here the CDR3 DNA reads TGCGCCAGCAGCCAACCTCAGGGGACCTACTATGGCTACACCTTC. The encoded protein is CASSQPQGTYYGYTF.

The rearrangement uses TRBV3-1 and TRBJ2-5; 10 nucleotides align to TRBD1. V lost 5 bases to trimming and J lost 4 bases; unmatched junction nucleotides: 4. The CDR3 is made up of 14 amino acids. The germline V gene has CDR1 LGHDT and CDR2 YNNKEL (reference sequence). CDR3 nucleotide sequence: TGTGCCAGCAGCATCCGGACAGGGGGAGAGACCCAGTACTTC. Encoded protein: CASSIRTGGETQYF.

This clonotype occurred a few times. This chain links TRBV6-1 with TRBJ2-1, with 11 positions matching TRBD2. This CDR3 is 16 amino acids long. The junction had 4 bases not matched to a gene; V was cut back by 4 bases and J by 2 bases. From germline, CDR1 is MNHNS and CDR2 SASEGT. CDR3 loop: CASSVLAGAPYNEQFF. The CDR3 DNA is TGTGCCAGCAGTGTACTAGCGGGGGCTCCCTACAATGAGCAGTTCTTC.